Sequencing of this T cell receptor beta chain was carried out in a study of CD8 T cells in ankylosing spondylitis (dated by TCRdb to the late 2010s). Describing the broader study: To find TCR variants linked to disease, the study profiled T cell receptor beta repertoires in ankylosing spondylitis patients and healthy donors. The full study cohort was made up of 25 to 30 ankylosing spondylitis patients and approximately 100 healthy donors. Samples of peripheral blood were taken, and for ankylosing spondylitis patients, synovial fluid was collected as well. Summary of the overall study and its limitations: Blood from ankylosing spondylitis patients appeared to be characterized by a TCR beta motif made up of about 8 highly homologous amino acid variants. The disease-linked clones showed a CD8+ phenotype and occurred at relatively low frequencies in peripheral blood. The disease-linked clones were reported as significantly enriched in matched synovial fluid samples from ankylosing spondylitis patients. Some TCR beta motif variants had previously been reported in synovial fluid and blood of reactive arthritis patients, which suggested common disease-initiation mechanisms.

Reads for this sample came from an Illumina HiSeq 2500. Quantitative 5'-RACE with molecular barcodes was used to prepare TCR beta libraries. From the authors' description of their analysis: A new computational method, built on a probabilistic model of VDJ rearrangement, was used to identify disease-linked TCR variants. The public reads were run again by TCRdb, first through fastp at Q25 and then through MiXCR, and only productive beta chains were kept. Rows with a matching CDR3 protein are joined into one entry that keeps the most common DNA and genes. The V and J calls here are based on TCRdb, not the publication. The table for this sample lists roughly 350,000 distinct CDR3 sequences; roughly 8% of them were counted only once. Clones ranked in the top ten supply roughly 15% of the sample. The germline V gene sets CDR1 to KGHDR and CDR2 to SFDVKD. V gives up 10 bases and J gives up 2 bases, and the segment between their germline ends measures 19 bases. There are 15 amino acids in the CDR3, from cysteine to phenylalanine inclusive. The retained sequence is limited to the CDR3, 45 bases, with the frame set at the first base.

In its sample, this clonotype was seen a few times. This receptor's antigen is unknown. No qualities accompany the bases; no much larger clone lies one base away. Sequencing was carried out using blood, either unsorted or a sorted T cell fraction (not recorded which). The rearranged chain carries TRBV24-1 and TRBJ2-5; the D call could be TRBD1 or TRBD2, with each sharing 5 bases. The clonotype originates from a male donor with ankylosing spondylitis. The CDR3: CATKGTDSLQETQYF. The DNA is TGTGCCACTAAAGGGACCGACTCTTTACAAGAGACCCAGTACTTC.